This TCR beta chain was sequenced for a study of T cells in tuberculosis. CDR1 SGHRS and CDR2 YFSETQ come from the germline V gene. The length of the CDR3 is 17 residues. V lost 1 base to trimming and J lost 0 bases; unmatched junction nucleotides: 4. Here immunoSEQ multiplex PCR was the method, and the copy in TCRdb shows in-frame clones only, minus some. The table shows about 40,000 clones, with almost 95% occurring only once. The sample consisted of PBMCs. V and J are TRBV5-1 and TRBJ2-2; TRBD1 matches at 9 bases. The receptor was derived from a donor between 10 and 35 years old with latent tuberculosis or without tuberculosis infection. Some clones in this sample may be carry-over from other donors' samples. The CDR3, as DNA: TGCGCCAGCAGCTTGTCGGGACAGGGATCGAACACCGGGGAGCTGTTTTTT. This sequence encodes CASSLSGQGSNTGELFF.